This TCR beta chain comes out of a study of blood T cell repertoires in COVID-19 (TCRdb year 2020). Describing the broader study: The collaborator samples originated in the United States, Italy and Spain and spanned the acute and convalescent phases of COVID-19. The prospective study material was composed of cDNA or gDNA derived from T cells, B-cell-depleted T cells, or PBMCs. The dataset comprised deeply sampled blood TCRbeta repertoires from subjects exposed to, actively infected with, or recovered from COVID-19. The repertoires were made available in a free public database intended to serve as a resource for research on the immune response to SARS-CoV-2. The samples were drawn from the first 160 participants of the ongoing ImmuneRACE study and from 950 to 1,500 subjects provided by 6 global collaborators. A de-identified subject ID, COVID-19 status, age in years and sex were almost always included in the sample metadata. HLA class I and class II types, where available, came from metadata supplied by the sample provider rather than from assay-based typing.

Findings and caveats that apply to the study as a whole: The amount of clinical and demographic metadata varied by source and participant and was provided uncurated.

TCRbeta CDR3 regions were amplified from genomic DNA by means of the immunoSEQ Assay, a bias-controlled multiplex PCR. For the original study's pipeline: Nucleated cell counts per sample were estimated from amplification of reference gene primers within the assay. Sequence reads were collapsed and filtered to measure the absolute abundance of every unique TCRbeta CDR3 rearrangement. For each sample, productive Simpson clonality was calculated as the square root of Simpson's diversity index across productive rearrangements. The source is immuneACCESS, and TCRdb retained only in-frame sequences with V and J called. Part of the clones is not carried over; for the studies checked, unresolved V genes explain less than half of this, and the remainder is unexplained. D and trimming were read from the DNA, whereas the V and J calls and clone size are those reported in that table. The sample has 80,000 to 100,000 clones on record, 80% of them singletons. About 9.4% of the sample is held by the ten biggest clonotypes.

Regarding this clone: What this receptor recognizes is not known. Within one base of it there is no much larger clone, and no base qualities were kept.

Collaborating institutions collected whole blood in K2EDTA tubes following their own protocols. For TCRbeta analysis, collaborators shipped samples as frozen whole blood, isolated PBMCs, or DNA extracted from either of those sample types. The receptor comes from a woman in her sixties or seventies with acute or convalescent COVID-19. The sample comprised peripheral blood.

The DNA reads TGTGCCAGCAGCTTAAGGCTAGCGAGGAACAATGAGCAGTTCTTC. It encodes CASSLRLARNNEQFF. Recombination linked TRBV7-2 to TRBJ2-1; the D region possibly corresponds to TRBD2 (6 bases align). Trimming removed 2 bases from V and 5 bases from J, leaving 13 bases between the germline ends. The CDR3, from cysteine to phenylalanine, totals 15 residues. The retained sequence is limited to the CDR3, 45 bases, with the frame set at the first base. Based on the germline V gene, the CDR1 and CDR2 sequences are SGHTA and FQGNSA.